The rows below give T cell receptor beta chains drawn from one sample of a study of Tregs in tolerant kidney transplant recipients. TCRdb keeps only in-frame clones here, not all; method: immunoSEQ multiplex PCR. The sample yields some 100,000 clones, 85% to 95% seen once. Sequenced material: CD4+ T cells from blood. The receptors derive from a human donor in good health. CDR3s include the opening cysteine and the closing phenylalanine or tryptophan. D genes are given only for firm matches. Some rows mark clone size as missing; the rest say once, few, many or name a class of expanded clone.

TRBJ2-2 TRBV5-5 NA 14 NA TGTGCCAGCAGCTTGGGCCCCGACACCGGGGAGCTGTTTTTT CASSLGPDTGELFF
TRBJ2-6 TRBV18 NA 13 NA TGTGCCAGCTCACCTTCTGGGGCCAACGTCCTGACTTTC CASSPSGANVLTF
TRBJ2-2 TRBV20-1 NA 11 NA TGCAGCTCGGAGGGAACCGGGGAGCTGTTTTTT CSSEGTGELFF
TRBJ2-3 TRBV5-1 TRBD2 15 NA TGCGCCAGCAGACGACTAGCGGGACACACAGATACGCAGTATTTT CASRRLAGHTDTQYF
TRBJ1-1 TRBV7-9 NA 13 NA TGTGCCAGCAGCCCACAGACGAACACTGAAGCTTTCTTT CASSPQTNTEAFF
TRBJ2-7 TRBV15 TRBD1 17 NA TGTGCCACCAGCAGAGATCGAGGGGGCGCTGGCTCCTACGAGCAGTACTTC CATSRDRGGAGSYEQYF
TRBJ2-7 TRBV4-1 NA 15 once TGCGCCAGCAGCCAAGATGTTTCCTCGTCCTACGAGCAGTACTTC CASSQDVSSSYEQYF
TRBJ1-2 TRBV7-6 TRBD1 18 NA TGTGCCAGCAGCTTAGTGGGGGACAGGCCCCCCCCGAACTATGGCTACACCTTC CASSLVGDRPPPNYGYTF
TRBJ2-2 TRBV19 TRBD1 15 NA TGTGCCAGTAGTATCGGACAGGGGGGGCCCGGGGAGCTGTTTTTT CASSIGQGGPGELFF
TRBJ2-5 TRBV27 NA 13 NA TGTGCCAGCAGTTCCCACACTCAAGAGACCCAGTACTTC CASSSHTQETQYF
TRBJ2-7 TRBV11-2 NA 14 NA TGTGCCAGCAGCCGGGACTTAACCTCCTACGAGCAGTACTTC CASSRDLTSYEQYF
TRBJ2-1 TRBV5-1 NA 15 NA TGCGCCAGCGGATCACCCGGAGGACCCTACAATGAGCAGTTCTTC CASGSPGGPYNEQFF
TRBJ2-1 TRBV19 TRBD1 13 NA TGTGCCAGTAAACGACAGGGGTCGGATGAGCAGTTCTTC CASKRQGSDEQFF
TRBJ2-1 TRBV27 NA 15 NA TGTGCCAGCAGTTCCCAGGGGCCAGCTTACAATGAGCAGTTCTTC CASSSQGPAYNEQFF
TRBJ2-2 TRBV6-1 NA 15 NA TGTGCCAGCAGTCTAGACAGGCGTTCCACCGGGGAGCTGTTTTTT CASSLDRRSTGELFF
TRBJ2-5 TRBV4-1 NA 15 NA TGCGCCAGCAGCCCATTTACCGGCGGTCAAGAGACCCAGTACTTC CASSPFTGGQETQYF
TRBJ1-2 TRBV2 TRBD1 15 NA TGTGCCAGCAGTGCGGACAGGGGCACTAACTATGGCTACACCTTC CASSADRGTNYGYTF
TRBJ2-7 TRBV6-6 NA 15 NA TGTGCCAGCAGCTGGGACACGGAATCTTACTACGAGCAGTACTTC CASSWDTESYYEQYF
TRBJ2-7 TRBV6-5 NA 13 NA TGTGCCAGCACAACAGGGGGGGTCGACGAGCAGTACTTC CASTTGGVDEQYF
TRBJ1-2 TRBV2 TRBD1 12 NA TGTGCCGGGTCGACAGGGGTGAATGGCTACACCTTC CAGSTGVNGYTF
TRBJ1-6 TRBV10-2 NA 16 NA TGCGCCAGCAGTTACGAGTCGAGCTCCTATAATTCACCCCTCCACTTT CASSYESSSYNSPLHF
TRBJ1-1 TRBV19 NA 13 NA TGTGCCAGTAGCCTCGGGGGTAACACTGAAGCTTTCTTT CASSLGGNTEAFF
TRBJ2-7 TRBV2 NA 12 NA TGTGCCAGCAGTGAGATGGTTGGCGAGCAGTACTTC CASSEMVGEQYF
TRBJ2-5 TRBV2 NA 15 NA TGTGCCAGCAGTGTATGGGGACGCCTCGGAGAGACCCAGTACTTC CASSVWGRLGETQYF
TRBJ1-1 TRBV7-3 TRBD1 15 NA TGTGCCAGCAGCCTTGGACAGGGAGTAAATACTGAAGCTTTCTTT CASSLGQGVNTEAFF
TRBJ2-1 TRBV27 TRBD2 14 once TGTGCCAGCAGTTTATCACTAGCGGACAATGAGCAGTTCTTC CASSLSLADNEQFF
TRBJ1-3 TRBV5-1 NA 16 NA TGCGCCAGCAGCTTGGCTACACCCAGCTCTGGAAACACCATATATTTT CASSLATPSSGNTIYF
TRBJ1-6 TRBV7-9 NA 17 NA TGTGCCAGCAGCTCAGATACACTGAGCTCCTATAATTCACCCCTCCACTTT CASSSDTLSSYNSPLHF
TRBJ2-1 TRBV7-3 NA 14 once TGTGCCAGCAGCTTCGGGGGCCGGAACAATGAGCAGTTCTTC CASSFGGRNNEQFF
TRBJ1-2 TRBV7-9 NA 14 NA TGTGCCAGCAGCTTAGGGCAGGGGCCATATGGCTACACCTTC CASSLGQGPYGYTF
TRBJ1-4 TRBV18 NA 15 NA TGTGCCAGCTCACCCCACCCAGCAACTAATGAAAAACTGTTTTTT CASSPHPATNEKLFF
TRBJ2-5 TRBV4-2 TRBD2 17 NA TGTGCCAGCAGCCTGGAGAGAGGGACTAGCGGGAGTGAGACCCAGTACTTC CASSLERGTSGSETQYF
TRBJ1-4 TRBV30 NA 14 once TGTGCCTGGAGTGTGGGCGGACCAGGTGAAAAACTGTTTTTT CAWSVGGPGEKLFF
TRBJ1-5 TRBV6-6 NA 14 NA TGTGCCAGCAGTGGACAGACTAGCAATCAGCCCCAGCATTTT CASSGQTSNQPQHF
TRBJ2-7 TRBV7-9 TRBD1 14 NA TGTGCCAGCAGCCGGGGACAGGGGGGACACGAGCAGTACTTC CASSRGQGGHEQYF
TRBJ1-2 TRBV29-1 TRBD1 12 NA TGCAGCGTTGTAGGGCAGGGGGGAGGCTACACCTTC CSVVGQGGGYTF
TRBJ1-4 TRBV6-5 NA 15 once TGTGCCAGCAGTTACTCCGCCAGGGGTAATGAAAAACTGTTTTTT CASSYSARGNEKLFF
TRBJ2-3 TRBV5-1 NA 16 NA TGCGCCAGCAGCCTCAGGCTGGGGGCCTCGACAGATACGCAGTATTTT CASSLRLGASTDTQYF
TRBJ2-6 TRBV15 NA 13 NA TGTGCCACCAGCTGGTCTGGGGCCAACGTCCTGACTTTC CATSWSGANVLTF
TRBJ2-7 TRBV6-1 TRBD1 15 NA TGTGCCGGAAAAACCGGGACAGGGAGCTCCTACGAGCAGTACTTC CAGKTGTGSSYEQYF
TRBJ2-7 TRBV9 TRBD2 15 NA TGTGCCAGCAGCTCCCCAGCTAGCGGGGGCTACGAGCAGTACTTC CASSSPASGGYEQYF
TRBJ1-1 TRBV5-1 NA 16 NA TGCGCCAGCAGCTGGGCCTACCCGTCCGTGAACACTGAAGCTTTCTTT CASSWAYPSVNTEAFF
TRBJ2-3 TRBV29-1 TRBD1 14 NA TGCAGCGTCGGGACAGGGGAAAGCACAGATACGCAGTATTTT CSVGTGESTDTQYF
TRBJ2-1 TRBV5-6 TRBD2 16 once TGTGCCAGCAGCTTCCTAGCGGGGTTCTCCTACAATGAGCAGTTCTTC CASSFLAGFSYNEQFF
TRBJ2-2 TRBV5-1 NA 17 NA TGCGCCAGCAGTGCCCGGCCAGCGGCCTCGAGAACCGGGGAGCTGTTTTTT CASSARPAASRTGELFF
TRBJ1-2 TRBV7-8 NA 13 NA TGTGCCAGCAGCCCCAAAGGGACCCAAAGTTACACCTTC CASSPKGTQSYTF
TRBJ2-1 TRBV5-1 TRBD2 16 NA TGCGCCAGCAGCCAGGTAGCGGGAGGTTCCTACAATGAGCAGTTCTTC CASSQVAGGSYNEQFF
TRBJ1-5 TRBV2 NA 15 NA TGTGCCAGCAGTGAAGCTAACCCCGATTGGGAGCCCCAGCATTTT CASSEANPDWEPQHF
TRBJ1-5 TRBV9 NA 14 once TGTGCCAGCAGCGGGGACGCACGAAATCAGCCCCAGCATTTT CASSGDARNQPQHF